The next 15 T cell receptor beta chains were all read from a single sample in a study of blood T cell repertoires in COVID-19. Some clones are missing from TCRdb's copy, which holds only in-frame ones; the method was immunoSEQ multiplex PCR. The sample holds 150,000 to 200,000 clones, roughly 83% seen once. The sequenced material came from peripheral blood. The receptors originated from a woman aged 35 to 49 with COVID-19, enrolled during active disease.

This rearrangement joins TRBV2 to TRBJ1-2; D is perhaps TRBD1 (6 bases). The CDR3 loop spans 15 amino acids. The germline gives CDR1 SNHLY, CDR2 FYNNEI. The V end was cut by 7 bases, the J end by 7 bases, with 22 bases between. CDR3 bases: TGTGCCAGCATTATTGGGCGGAAGGGGGTTGGTGGCTACACCTTC. Translation gives CASIIGRKGVGGYTF. Using reference TRBV2 and TRBJ1-2 for the parts outside the CDR3, the full variable domain is EPEVTQTPSHQVTQMGQEVILRCVPISNHLYFYWYRQILGQKVEFLVSFYNNEISEKSEIFDDQFSVERPDGSNFTLKIRSTKLEDSAMYFCASIIGRKGVGGYTFGSGTRLTVV.

The chain couples TRBV27 to TRBJ2-7, with D unresolved. The CDR3 is 14 amino acids. Germline assignment: CDR1 MNHEY and CDR2 SMNVEV (reference sequence). The germline V and J ends were trimmed by 3 bases and 0 bases, with 9 bases remaining between them. CDR3 coding DNA: TGTGCCAGCAGTTTCCGACGGGTCTCCTACGAGCAGTACTTC. Its protein is CASSFRRVSYEQYF.

This clone was observed a single time. This sequence joins TRBV6-5 and TRBJ2-7, with no clear D. V shed 6 bases and J shed 5 bases, with 11 bases lying between them. Germline values: CDR1 MNHEY, CDR2 SVGAGI. The CDR3 is 12 amino acids. The CDR3 reads CASSAVGNEQYF. The CDR3, as DNA: TGTGCCAGCAGCGCCGTGGGCAACGAGCAGTACTTC.

The chain combines TRBV5-1 with TRBJ2-7; tentatively, D is TRBD1 (5 bases). CDR3 length: 14 residues. Trimming left V 2 bases short and J 3 bases short, with 12 bases between. Germline CDR1 reads SGHRS; CDR2 reads YFSETQ. CDR3 DNA: TGCGCCAGCAGCTTAGTTAGGGGAAACTACGAGCAGTACTTC. It yields the protein CASSLVRGNYEQYF.

This chain connects TRBV29-1 to TRBJ2-5; weak D call: TRBD2 (5 bases). V lost 6 bases to trimming and J lost 2 bases, with 16 bases between them. The CDR3 extends over 14 amino acids. In germline, CDR1 is SQVTM, CDR2 ANQGSEA. In DNA, the CDR3 is TGCAGCGTCGCACTGGACTTAAGGCAAGAGACCCAGTACTTC. Translation gives CSVALDLRQETQYF.

The V and J genes are TRBV5-1 and TRBJ2-5; TRBD1 matches 8 bases. This CDR3 comprises 14 residues. With 4 bases clipped from V and 1 base from J, the junction kept 3 bases outside the gene matches. The germline gives CDR1 SGHRS, CDR2 YFSETQ. Here the CDR3 reads CASSPGTGQETQYF. CDR3 in DNA: TGCGCCAGCAGCCCCGGGACAGGCCAAGAGACCCAGTACTTC.

This sequence joins TRBV5-4 and TRBJ1-2; 8 bases are shared with TRBD1. The germline V gene has CDR1 SGHNT and CDR2 YYREEE (reference sequence). After removal of 4 bases from V and 6 bases from J, the junction contained 5 bases not matched to a gene. This CDR3 has 13 amino acids. The DNA for the CDR3 is TGTGCCAGCAGCGCGCCGGACAGGGATGGCTACACCTTC. Protein product: CASSAPDRDGYTF.

V and J are TRBV19 and TRBJ1-5, with 9 bases matching TRBD1. Germline V gives CDR1 LNHDA, CDR2 SQIVND (reference sequence). The CDR3 spans 14 residues. Trimming took 4 bases from V and 7 from J; bases not matched to a gene: 5. The CDR3 sequence: CASSSPTGGQPQHF. The CDR3 coding sequence is TGTGCCAGTAGTAGCCCGACAGGGGGGCAGCCCCAGCATTTT.

For this clone: Other DNA variants within this sample encode the same CDR3. This sequence joins TRBV27 and TRBJ1-5; tentative D call: TRBD1 (5 bases). Between the trimmed V and J ends, which lost 3 bases and 4 bases, there was a span of 7 bases. Germline values: CDR1 MNHEY, CDR2 SMNVEV (reference sequence). The CDR3 is 13 amino acids. The CDR3 DNA is TGTGCCAGCAGTTTCGGGGGGAATCAGCCCCAGCATTTT. Protein product: CASSFGGNQPQHF.

The chain recombines TRBV18 with TRBJ2-5; possibly TRBD1 for D (5 bases). Germline CDR1 KGHSH, CDR2 LQKENI. V was trimmed by 3 bases and J by 1 base, leaving 9 bases between them. The CDR3 loop spans 14 amino acids. CDR3 protein: CASSPTGSQETQYF. Written as DNA, the CDR3 is TGTGCCAGCTCACCCACAGGTTCCCAAGAGACCCAGTACTTC. Combining the CDR3 with reference TRBV18 and TRBJ2-5 gives the whole variable domain NAGVMQNPRHLVRRRGQEARLRCSPMKGHSHVYWYRQLPEEGLKFMVYLQKENIIDESGMPKERFSAEFPKEGPSILRIQQVVRGDSAAYFCASSPTGSQETQYFGPGTRLLVL.

The chain joins TRBV4-1 to TRBJ1-2; weak D call: TRBD1 (6 bases). The V and J ends lost 6 bases and 3 bases respectively, with 8 bases between them. The CDR3 spans 12 residues. Germline values: CDR1 MGHRA, CDR2 YSYEKL. The DNA for the CDR3 is TGCGCCAGCAGTTCAGGGGACTATGGCTACACCTTC. This codes for CASSSGDYGYTF.

The DNA of the CDR3 is TGTGCCAGTCGCCGGGATCAATTAGCCAAAAACATTCAGTACTTC. Its protein product is CASRRDQLAKNIQYF. The chain joins TRBV19 to TRBJ2-4, with TRBD2 as a possible D gene (5 bases). From germline, CDR1 is LNHDA and CDR2 SQIVND (reference sequence). There are 15 residues in the CDR3. V lost 8 bases and J 0 bases, leaving 14 bases between the germline ends.

The V call is TRBV10-3, the J call TRBJ1-5, with 7 bases matching TRBD1. The ends lost 6 bases at V and 4 bases at J; junction bases unmatched: 3. CDR1 is ENHRY and CDR2 is SYGVKD in the germline V gene. The CDR3 extends over 13 amino acids. The CDR3 nucleotides read TGTGCCATCAGCGACAGGGCTAATCAGCCCCAGCATTTT. It is translated as CAISDRANQPQHF.

This clone was picked up a small number of times. The V gene is TRBV2, the J gene TRBJ1-5; no reliable D call. With 7 bases removed from V and 3 bases from J, the gap between germline ends came to 10 bases. The CDR3 extends over 13 amino acids. The germline V gene encodes CDR1 SNHLY and CDR2 FYNNEI. Here the CDR3 reads CASIEQPNQPQHF. CDR3 sequence (DNA): TGTGCCAGCATCGAACAGCCCAATCAGCCCCAGCATTTT.

The genes are TRBV2 and TRBJ2-1, with D possibly being TRBD2 (5 bases). The CDR3 is made up of 13 amino acids. Trimming removed 6 bases from V and 5 bases from J, with 11 bases in between. CDR1 is SNHLY, CDR2 FYNNEI, per germline. CDR3 region: CASSDPGNNEQFF. In nucleotides, the CDR3 is TGTGCCAGCAGCGACCCCGGGAACAATGAGCAGTTCTTC.